This entry lists 24 T cell receptor beta chains sequenced from one sample in a study of T cell responses to AZD1222 COVID-19 vaccine. The table came from immunoSEQ multiplex PCR; TCRdb's copy has only in-frame clones and leaves some out. Among under 140,000 clones listed, about 94% were seen once. The sample in question was peripheral blood, obtained 28 days after the second AZD1222 dose. These receptor sequences come from an adult who received the AZD1222 COVID-19 vaccine.

The J gene is TRBJ1-2, the V gene TRBV29-1; D uncertain. Germline loops: CDR1 SQVTM, CDR2 ANQGSEA. There are 14 residues in the CDR3. V was shortened by 3 bases and J by 3 bases, with 14 bases between the two germline ends. The CDR3 region is CSVDRQASDYGYTF. CDR3 bases: TGCAGCGTTGATAGGCAGGCGAGTGACTATGGCTACACCTTC.

The CDR3 coding sequence is TGCAGCGTTGGCACTGGACCGGGACAGGGGGCGAGTGGCAATCAGCCCCAGCATTTT. Protein sequence: CSVGTGPGQGASGNQPQHF. J is TRBJ1-5 and V is TRBV29-1, with 12 positions matching TRBD1. CDR3 length equals 19 residues. Germline V gene lookup returns CDR1 SQVTM and CDR2 ANQGSEA. V trimming: 4 bases; J trimming: 2 bases; junction bases outside the gene matches: 15.

This clone was recorded once. The chain recombines TRBV10-2 with TRBJ2-7; D not resolved. Trimming left V 3 bases short and J 7 bases short, with 10 bases between. Per germline, CDR1 WSHSY and CDR2 SAAADI. This CDR3 contains 12 residues. As DNA, the CDR3 is TGCGCCAGCAGTGACTCGGCCAGAGAGCAGTACTTC. This gives the protein CASSDSAREQYF.

The chain couples TRBV3-1 (or the pseudogene TRBV3-2) to TRBJ2-3; weak D call: TRBD1 (5 bases). Germline V gene data show CDR1 as LGHDT and CDR2 as YNNKEL (reference sequence). CDR3 length equals 15 residues. Trimming cost V 0 bases and J 0 bases, with 7 bases left between them. This CDR3 reads CASSQEGDSTDTQYF. The CDR3 coding sequence is TGTGCCAGCAGCCAAGAAGGGGATAGCACAGATACGCAGTATTTT.

The chain joins TRBV2 to TRBJ1-1, with TRBD1 identical over 9 bases. V lost 6 bases and J lost 5; bases outside the gene matches: 19. Germline lookup yields CDR1 SNHLY and CDR2 FYNNEI. This CDR3 spans 18 amino acids. CDR3 sequence (DNA): TGTGCCAGCAGAGGTAGAAGGGAGGGACAGGGCGGAATAACTGAAGCTTTCTTT. It codes for CASRGRREGQGGITEAFF.

The chain links TRBV10-3 to TRBJ2-7; TRBD2 agrees at 12 bases. Germline loops: CDR1 ENHRY, CDR2 SYGVKD. V shed 6 bases, J shed 3 bases, and the junction held 3 bases outside the gene matches. There are 14 residues in the CDR3. CDR3 sequence (DNA): TGTGCCATCAGAAAGACTAGCGGGGGCTACGAGCAGTACTTC. It codes for CAIRKTSGGYEQYF.

The count of this clone is one. The rearrangement uses TRBV27 and TRBJ2-3, with 7 bases lining up with TRBD1. V dropped 6 bases and J dropped 0; count of bases not matched to a gene: 3. Germline V gene data show CDR1 as MNHEY and CDR2 as SMNVEV (reference sequence). The CDR3 totals 14 residues. The DNA of the CDR3 is TGTGCCAGCAGACAGGGGCTGAGCACAGATACGCAGTATTTT. Encoded protein: CASRQGLSTDTQYF.

V is TRBV18 and J is TRBJ1-2; D not resolved. The germline gives CDR1 KGHSH, CDR2 LQKENI. The length of the CDR3 is 16 residues. With 1 base removed from V and 1 base from J, the gap between germline ends came to 13 bases. The CDR3 DNA follows: TGTGCCAGCTCACCACTTTCTCCCCACCGTAACTATGGCTACACCTTC. This translates into CASSPLSPHRNYGYTF.

This rearrangement joins TRBV7-7 to TRBJ1-3, with 9 positions matching TRBD1. CDR1 is SSHAT and CDR2 is FNYEAQ in the germline V gene (reference sequence). This CDR3 comprises 15 residues. With 1 base clipped from V and 8 bases from J, the junction kept 6 bases outside the gene matches. The CDR3 nucleotides read TGTGCCAGCAGCTTAGGAACCGGGACAGGGTACACCATATATTTT. This codes for CASSLGTGTGYTIYF.

The chain links TRBV23-1 to TRBJ1-2; weak D call: TRBD1 (5 bases). TRBV23-1 carries the ORF label, with uncertain function. CDR3 size: 12 residues. The V gene lost 5 bases and the J gene lost 8 bases, with 12 bases spanning the gap. The DNA for the CDR3 is TGCGCCAGCAGTAGTGCGGGGCCCGGCTACACCTTC. This sequence encodes CASSSAGPGYTF.

The V gene is TRBV4-1, the J gene TRBJ1-6; tentatively, D is TRBD1 (5 bases). Germline-derived CDR1 and CDR2 are MGHRA and YSYEKL. V was shortened by 4 bases and J by 9 bases, with 25 bases between the two germline ends. The CDR3 extends over 18 amino acids. The CDR3 here is CASSRTDGRVGQGSPLHF. CDR3 coding DNA: TGCGCCAGCAGCCGAACCGACGGGAGGGTTGGACAAGGTTCACCCCTCCACTTT.

The V gene is TRBV6-5, the J gene TRBJ2-2; 8 nucleotides match TRBD1. Germline V gives CDR1 MNHEY, CDR2 SVGAGI. Unmatched junction bases numbered 9, after V lost 6 bases and J lost 6 bases. This CDR3 is 15 amino acids long. CDR3 sequence reads: CASSPLTGAAGELFF. The CDR3 nucleotides are TGTGCCAGCAGCCCCTTGACAGGGGCGGCCGGGGAGCTGTTTTTT.

This chain uses TRBV15 with TRBJ1-5; D gene uncertain. CDR1 and CDR2 from the germline V gene are LNHNV and YYDKDF (reference sequence). Deletions cut 0 bases from V and 11 bases from J, with 17 bases between. This CDR3 region has 15 residues. DNA of the CDR3: TGTGCCACCAGCAGAGAGCGGGAAAAACGTAGGGCCCAGCATTTT. It specifies CATSREREKRRAQHF. The full variable domain, completed using reference TRBV15 and TRBJ1-5, is DAMVIQNPRYQVTQFGKPVTLSCSQTLNHNVMYWYQQKSSQAPKLLFHYYDKDFNNEADTPDNFQSRRPNTSFCFLDIRSPGLGDTAMYLCATSREREKRRAQHFGDGTRLSIL.

This clone appeared once. The chain uses TRBV5-5 and TRBJ2-7; TRBD2 aligns across 7 bases. V lost 2 bases to trimming and J lost 0 bases; unmatched junction nucleotides: 5. The germline CDR1 and CDR2 sequences are SGHKS and YYEKEE (reference sequence). The CDR3 sequence is 15 residues long. Here the CDR3 DNA reads TGTGCCAGCAGCTTAGCGGGGACCCTCTCCTACGAGCAGTACTTC. The encoded protein is CASSLAGTLSYEQYF.

The chain links TRBV12-3 or TRBV12-4 to TRBJ1-5, with D possibly matching TRBD1 (5 bases). Trimming pared 6 bases from V and 6 bases from J, leaving 6 bases between. The CDR3 spans 11 residues. The CDR3 nucleotides are TGTGCCAGCAGCGGGGGTCAGCCCCAGCATTTT. Amino acid sequence: CASSGGQPQHF.

V is TRBV5-1 and J is TRBJ2-7; 10 bases map to TRBD1. V lost 4 bases and J lost 6; bases outside the gene matches: 10. Germline lookup yields CDR1 SGHRS and CDR2 YFSETQ. The CDR3 consists of 15 residues. In DNA, the CDR3 is TGCGCCAGCAGCCTAACCGGGACAGGGGTCGGCGAGCAGTACTTC. Its translation: CASSLTGTGVGEQYF.

V and J are TRBV6-5 and TRBJ2-7; D unclear. The CDR3 extends over 13 amino acids. Germline values: CDR1 MNHEY, CDR2 SVGAGI. The ends were cut back, 6 bases at V and 4 bases at J, with 13 bases in the middle. DNA of the CDR3: TGTGCCAGCAGACCACTGAACCGGTACGAGCAGTACTTC. Translation gives CASRPLNRYEQYF.

This chain connects TRBV12-3 or TRBV12-4 to TRBJ2-7; D gene ambiguous. CDR3 length: 13 amino acids. V shed 2 bases and J shed 3 bases, with 8 bases lying between them. The DNA of the CDR3 is TGTGCCAGCAGTTTACAGAATATCTACGAGCAGTACTTC. Amino acids: CASSLQNIYEQYF.

The CDR3 bases are TGCGCCAGCAGCTTGGGCCAGGACTCACCCCTCCACTTT. As protein: CASSLGQDSPLHF. This chain connects TRBV5-1 to TRBJ1-6, with D hard to call. Trimming stripped 0 bases from V and 10 bases from J, with 8 bases between. This CDR3 has 13 amino acids. Per germline, CDR1 SGHRS and CDR2 YFSETQ.

The J gene is TRBJ2-3, the V gene TRBV21-1. TRBV21-1 is marked as a pseudogene. The CDR3 totals 12 residues. DNA for the CDR3: TGTGCCAGCAGCAAACAACTGGGTTCGCAGTATTTT. Protein: CASSKQLGSQYF.

The V and J genes are TRBV11-2 and TRBJ2-1; 9 bases are shared with TRBD2. V shed 3 bases, J shed 5 bases, and the junction held 5 bases outside the gene matches. Germline CDR1 SGHAT, CDR2 FQNNGV. This CDR3 spans 15 amino acids. CDR3 amino acids: CASSFISGGHNEQFF. CDR3 DNA: TGTGCCAGCAGCTTTATTAGCGGGGGCCACAATGAGCAGTTCTTC.

CDR3 protein: CAWSGGQPHYLYGYTF. CDR3 nucleotides: TGTGCCTGGAGTGGGGGGCAGCCACATTACCTATATGGCTACACCTTC. V gene TRBV30 combines with J gene TRBJ1-2; D possibly corresponds to TRBD1 (6 bases). The CDR3 covers 16 residues. V was shortened by 1 base and J by 5 bases, with 20 bases between the two germline ends. The germline V gene has CDR1 GTSNPN and CDR2 SVGIG (reference sequence).

This sequence joins TRBV27 and TRBJ1-1, with TRBD1 matching 8 bases. Germline values: CDR1 MNHEY, CDR2 SMNVEV (reference sequence). Unmatched junction bases numbered 7, after V lost 3 bases and J lost 4 bases. The CDR3 is 15 residues long. The CDR3 DNA is TGTGCCAGCAGTTTGATGACAGGGGCCGGCACTGAAGCTTTCTTT. Protein product: CASSLMTGAGTEAFF.

J is TRBJ2-7 and V is TRBV29-1; D unresolved. V was clipped by 2 bases and J by 2 bases, with 10 bases between them. The length of the CDR3 is 13 residues. The germline V gene has CDR1 SQVTM and CDR2 ANQGSEA. DNA for the CDR3: TGCAGCGTTGAACTTTCCGGAACCTACGAGCAGTACTTC. Translated, it gives CSVELSGTYEQYF.